This TCR beta chain derives from a study of cytomegalovirus exposure and HLA in healthy donors. Whole-study context: Drawn from HLA-typed donors, 80 million to 100 million unique TCRs were held in an early data release. Study outcomes and limitations: In terms of immune exposure information, only CMV serostatus was available. Later analysis showed most CMV-associated TCR beta chains appearing HLA-restricted. In a later analysis, several top co-occurrence clusters appeared linked to parvovirus B19, influenza, CMV and Epstein-Barr virus.

A remark on this clone: The antigen remains unidentified.

The germline V gene encodes CDR1 SGDLS and CDR2 YYNGEE. V was shortened by 3 bases and J by 4 bases, with 16 bases between the two germline ends. The CDR3 is 15 residues long. PCR primers comprised 60 Vbeta and 13 Jbeta primers. Produced via immunoSEQ multiplex PCR; TCRdb's table is partial and in-frame only. Of about 100,000 clones listed, roughly 74% are singletons. The specimen was PBMCs. The clonotype comes from a woman aged 40 to 50 in good health and CMV-seronegative. The J gene is TRBJ2-5, the V gene TRBV9, with TRBD2 as a possible D gene (7 bases). CDR3 nucleotide sequence: TGTGCCAGCAGCGGGGGAGGGGGGCCGGGAGAGACCCAGTACTTC. Its translation is CASSGGGGPGETQYF. Looking up the rest from reference TRBV9 and TRBJ2-5 gives the full variable domain: DSGVTQTPKHLITATGQRVTLRCSPRSGDLSVYWYQQSLDQGLQFLIQYYNGEERAKGNILERFSAQQFPDLHSELNLSSLELGDSALYFCASSGGGGPGETQYFGPGTRLLVL.